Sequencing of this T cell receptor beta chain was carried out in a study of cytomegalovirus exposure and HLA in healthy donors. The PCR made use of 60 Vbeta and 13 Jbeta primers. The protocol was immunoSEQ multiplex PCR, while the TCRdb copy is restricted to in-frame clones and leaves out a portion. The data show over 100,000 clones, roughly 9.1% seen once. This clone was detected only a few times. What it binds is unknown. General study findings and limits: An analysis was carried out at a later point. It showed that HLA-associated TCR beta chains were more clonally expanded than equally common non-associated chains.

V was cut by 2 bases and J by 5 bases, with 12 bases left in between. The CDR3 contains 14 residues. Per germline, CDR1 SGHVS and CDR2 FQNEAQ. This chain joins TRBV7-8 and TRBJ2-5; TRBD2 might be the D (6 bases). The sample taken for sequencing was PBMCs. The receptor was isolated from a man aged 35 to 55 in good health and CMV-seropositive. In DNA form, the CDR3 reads TGTGCCAGCAGCTTACACCCGGGAGACGAGACCCAGTACTTC. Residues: CASSLHPGDETQYF.